Given below is one TCR beta chain in context. Its matching antigen is unknown. Sorting of unstimulated PBMCs yielded separate CD3+CD4+ and CD3+CD8+ fractions. Assay: immunoSEQ multiplex PCR; the TCRdb copy retains only in-frame clones and omits some. There are roughly 55,000 clones in the sample; around 84% occur only once, and around 7.8% lies in the top ten. This CDR3 region has 13 residues. Per germline, CDR1 MDHEN and CDR2 SYDVKM. Trimming cost V 5 bases and J 1 base, with 9 bases left between them. This entry belongs to a study of T cell clones after liver transplantation. Across the whole study: Immunosuppression withdrawal was tried within 2 years after liver transplantation in this trial. Third-party-reactive TCRbeta sequences from pre-transplant mixed lymphocyte reactions served as antigen-independent comparators.

Overall study findings and caveats: Compared with third party-reactive sequences, donor-reactive ones declined more, independent of withdrawal success.

The sample in question was CD4+ T cells from blood, obtained before liver transplant. V and J are TRBV28 and TRBJ2-7, with D tentatively TRBD2 (6 bases). The source is a human donor who received a liver transplant. CDR3 sequence reads: CASSVGTSYEQYF. In nucleotides, the CDR3 is TGTGCCAGCAGTGTCGGGACTTCCTACGAGCAGTACTTC.